The 26 T cell receptor beta chains presented below share a single source sample, sequenced in a study of cytomegalovirus exposure and HLA in healthy donors. Clones were read by immunoSEQ multiplex PCR, and TCRdb kept only the in-frame ones, dropping some. The sample lists around 140,000 clones, around 86% occurring once. The sample was PBMCs. These receptors all come from a young man in good health and CMV-seropositive.

V usage is TRBV9 and J usage is TRBJ1-5; no clear D. CDR3 size: 16 residues. The germline V gene encodes CDR1 SGDLS and CDR2 YYNGEE. V was clipped by 3 bases and J by 1 base, with 14 bases between them. The CDR3 is CASSASSGMSNQPQHF. Here the CDR3 DNA reads TGTGCCAGCAGCGCCTCCAGCGGGATGAGCAATCAGCCCCAGCATTTT.

J is TRBJ1-1 and V is TRBV5-4; D not certain. Trimming cost V 2 bases and J 4 bases, with 9 bases left between them. The CDR3 length is 13 residues. Germline V CDR1 and CDR2: SGHNT, YYREEE (reference sequence). CDR3 sequence (DNA): TGTGCCAGCAGCTTCGGTGGTATCACTGAAGCTTTCTTT. The encoded protein is CASSFGGITEAFF.

This rearrangement joins TRBV11-2 to TRBJ2-6; perhaps TRBD2 as D (5 bases). CDR3 length equals 17 residues. Per the germline V gene, CDR1 is SGHAT and CDR2 is FQNNGV. V dropped 5 bases and J dropped 2 bases, with 16 bases sitting between them. The CDR3, as DNA: TGTGCCAGCAGCCGGTGGATGGGAGCGACTGGGGCCAACGTCCTGACTTTC. Its translation is CASSRWMGATGANVLTF.

The chain employs TRBV5-1 and TRBJ2-7, with TRBD1 identical over 11 bases. The CDR3 runs to 14 residues. Germline assignment: CDR1 SGHRS and CDR2 YFSETQ. V lost 2 bases, J lost 3 bases, and 1 base stayed unmatched. The DNA of the CDR3 is TGCGCCAGCAGCTTAGGGACAGGGGGCTACGAGCAGTACTTC. It is translated as CASSLGTGGYEQYF.

The CDR3 sequence is CASSLSGRPDTQYF. The CDR3 region has the DNA TGTGCCAGCAGTTTATCGGGCAGACCAGATACGCAGTATTTT. The V and J genes are TRBV27 and TRBJ2-3, with D uncertain. The V end lost 0 bases, the J end lost 4 bases, and 8 bases lay between the germline ends. The V gene's germline CDR1 is MNHEY and CDR2 SMNVEV (reference sequence). The CDR3 has 14 residues.

For the CDR3, the DNA is TGTGCCAGCAGCTCGGGGACTAGCGGGAGCTCCTACAATGAGCAGTTCTTC. It is translated as CASSSGTSGSSYNEQFF. The chain combines TRBV9 with TRBJ2-1, with 14 positions matching TRBD2. The V and J ends lost 4 bases and 0 bases, in that order; junction bases with no gene match: 3. Germline CDR1 is SGDLS and CDR2 is YYNGEE. The CDR3 is 17 amino acids.

The chain carries TRBV19 and TRBJ1-5, with 7 bases aligning to TRBD1. The CDR3 has 15 residues. V lost 3 bases, J lost 6 bases, and 8 bases stayed unmatched. The germline V gene has CDR1 LNHDA and CDR2 SQIVND (reference sequence). CDR3 amino acids: CASSMGRGDGQPQHF. Written as DNA, the CDR3 is TGTGCCAGTAGTATGGGCAGGGGGGACGGTCAGCCCCAGCATTTT.

The chain joins TRBV5-1 to TRBJ1-1; a possible D gene is TRBD1 (6 bases). From germline, CDR1 is SGHRS and CDR2 YFSETQ. The CDR3 sequence is 14 residues long. V lost 0 bases and J lost 5, with 11 bases in between. CDR3 amino acids: CASSLDRVGTEAFF. Written as DNA, the CDR3 is TGCGCCAGCAGCTTGGACAGGGTTGGAACTGAAGCTTTCTTT.

The V call is TRBV7-9, the J call TRBJ2-6; D is ambiguous. From germline, CDR1 is SEHNR and CDR2 FQNEAQ (reference sequence). This CDR3 contains 17 residues. V was trimmed by 5 bases and J by 0 bases, leaving 14 bases between them. The CDR3, as DNA: TGTGCCAGCAGCCCCCCACAAACAGCCTCTGGGGCCAACGTCCTGACTTTC. As protein: CASSPPQTASGANVLTF.

The chain uses TRBV28 and TRBJ2-1; D possibly corresponds to TRBD1 (7 bases). Trimming pared 3 bases from V and 4 bases from J, leaving 13 bases between. The CDR3 runs 15 residues. The germline CDR1 and CDR2 sequences are MDHEN and SYDVKM. CDR3 amino acids: CASSFGRGAYNEQFF. As DNA, the CDR3 is TGTGCCAGCAGTTTCGGCAGGGGGGCTTACAATGAGCAGTTCTTC.

The sample holds a few counts of this clone. The chain couples TRBV5-4 to TRBJ1-2, with D possibly being TRBD1 (6 bases). The germline V and J ends were trimmed by 4 bases and 6 bases, with 7 bases remaining between them. Germline loops: CDR1 SGHNT, CDR2 YYREEE (reference sequence). This CDR3 is 11 amino acids long. DNA of the CDR3: TGTGCCAGCAGCCCAGGGGATGGCTACACCTTC. Amino acids: CASSPGDGYTF.

V and J are TRBV10-3 and TRBJ2-2; D not resolved. Germline V CDR1 and CDR2: ENHRY, SYGVKD. CDR3 length: 13 amino acids. Trimming stripped 0 bases from V and 6 bases from J, with 5 bases between. The DNA for the CDR3 is TGTGCCATCAGTGAGTCTCTCGCCGGGGAGCTGTTTTTT. Protein: CAISESLAGELFF.

The chain carries TRBV27 and TRBJ2-7; the match to TRBD1 covers 9 bases. Germline-derived CDR1 and CDR2 are MNHEY and SMNVEV (reference sequence). The ends lost 7 bases at V and 1 base at J; junction bases unmatched: 5. This CDR3 spans 14 amino acids. This CDR3 is CASKRTGESYEQYF. In DNA, the CDR3 is TGTGCCAGCAAGCGGACAGGGGAGTCCTACGAGCAGTACTTC.

Here the CDR3 reads CASSSTGGGELFF. In DNA form, the CDR3 reads TGCGCCAGCAGCTCCACAGGGGGCGGGGAGCTGTTTTTT. The V and J genes are TRBV5-1 and TRBJ2-2; 8 nucleotides match TRBD1. The CDR3 is made up of 13 amino acids. Looked up from germline, CDR1 is SGHRS and CDR2 is YFSETQ. J lost 7 bases, V lost 3 bases, and 2 bases had no gene match.

This clone has just a few counts. The V and J genes are TRBV6-6 and TRBJ2-1; weak D call: TRBD1 (6 bases). The CDR3 extends over 13 amino acids. Trimming stripped 6 bases from V and 9 bases from J, with 15 bases between. Germline values: CDR1 MNHNY, CDR2 SVGAGI (reference sequence). CDR3 protein: CASSRGRGTEQFF. CDR3 nucleotide sequence: TGTGCCAGCAGCCGTGGAAGGGGGACTGAGCAGTTCTTC.

V is TRBV30 and J is TRBJ2-3; TRBD2 agrees at 9 bases. Trimming cost V 0 bases and J 6 bases; bases outside gene matches: 4. The CDR3 consists of 14 residues. Germline V CDR1 and CDR2: GTSNPN, SVGIG (reference sequence). CDR3 in amino acids: CAWSVGSGRDTQYF. CDR3 sequence (DNA): TGTGCCTGGAGTGTAGGAAGCGGGAGGGATACGCAGTATTTT.

The chain uses TRBV19 and TRBJ2-7; 7 nucleotides align to TRBD2. The germline V gene has CDR1 LNHDA and CDR2 SQIVND (reference sequence). The V gene end was trimmed by 11 bases and the J gene end by 6 bases; junction bases not matched to a gene: 13. The CDR3 sequence is 13 residues long. The CDR3 DNA sequence: TGTGCCGGGGGGGACCCCCATCTATCCGAGCAGTACTTC. Translation gives CAGGDPHLSEQYF.

The chain joins TRBV5-6 to TRBJ2-2, with TRBD2 matching 7 bases. The CDR3 contains 18 residues. The ends lost 4 bases at V and 3 bases at J; junction bases unmatched: 15. Germline V gene sequence: CDR1 SGHDT, CDR2 YYEEEE. The CDR3 DNA reads as TGTGCCAGCAGCCTACCGGTTCATTGGGCGGGGGACACCGGGGAGCTGTTTTTT. Protein product: CASSLPVHWAGDTGELFF.

The V call is TRBV18, the J call TRBJ1-5; perhaps TRBD1 as D (5 bases). Trimming took 3 bases from V and 10 from J, leaving 19 bases between them. Germline V gene sequence: CDR1 KGHSH, CDR2 LQKENI. The CDR3 contains 15 residues. The CDR3 spells CASSPDRGVLVPQHF. The CDR3 bases are TGTGCCAGCTCACCCGATCGGGGGGTGCTAGTACCCCAGCATTTT.

The CDR3 DNA sequence: TGTGCCAGCAGTCCCTCTGGGGGCGCCAATCAGCCCCAGCATTTT. This gives the protein CASSPSGGANQPQHF. The J gene is TRBJ1-5, the V gene TRBV6-6, with a possible D match to TRBD1 (6 bases). Looked up from germline, CDR1 is MNHNY and CDR2 is SVGAGI (reference sequence). V was clipped by 5 bases and J by 3 bases, with 14 bases between them. CDR3 length: 15 residues.

The CDR3 bases are TGTGCCAGCAGCGTCGGGAGACCGACAGATACGCAGTATTTT. Translation: CASSVGRPTDTQYF. The rearrangement joins TRBV9 to TRBJ2-3, with D possibly being TRBD2 (6 bases). V dropped 2 bases and J dropped 3 bases, with 10 bases sitting between them. CDR1 and CDR2 from the germline V gene are SGDLS and YYNGEE. The CDR3 extends over 14 amino acids.

This chain links TRBV27 with TRBJ2-7; TRBD1 aligns across 9 bases. J lost 2 bases, V lost 6 bases, and 5 bases had no gene match. Per the germline V gene, CDR1 is MNHEY and CDR2 is SMNVEV (reference sequence). The CDR3 contains 14 residues. In nucleotides, the CDR3 is TGTGCCAGCAGCCCGGGACAGGGCCCCTACGAGCAGTACTTC. Protein: CASSPGQGPYEQYF.

This chain links TRBV13 with TRBJ1-4, with TRBD1 as a possible D gene (6 bases). Germline CDR1 PRHDT, CDR2 FYEKMQ (reference sequence). V dropped 0 bases and J dropped 4 bases, with 9 bases sitting between them. CDR3 length: 15 amino acids. The CDR3 DNA is TGTGCCAGCAGCTTAGGTTCAGGGGTTAATGAAAAACTGTTTTTT. Residues: CASSLGSGVNEKLFF.

The chain links TRBV5-6 to TRBJ2-7; TRBD2 aligns across 10 bases. The CDR3 sequence is 15 residues long. Per germline, CDR1 SGHDT and CDR2 YYEEEE. The V and J ends lost 5 bases and 0 bases, in that order; junction bases with no gene match: 5. CDR3 DNA: TGTGCCAGCAGGATACTAGCGGGGAGCTCCTACGAGCAGTACTTC. It translates to CASRILAGSSYEQYF.

This clone was recorded once. V usage is TRBV5-1 and J usage is TRBJ2-3, with D tentatively TRBD2 (6 bases). CDR1 SGHRS and CDR2 YFSETQ come from the germline V gene. There are 15 residues in the CDR3. Trimming removed 0 bases from V and 6 bases from J, with 14 bases in between. The CDR3 DNA follows: TGCGCCAGCAGCTTGGCGCGGGGACCGGGGGATACGCAGTATTTT. It codes for CASSLARGPGDTQYF.

The CDR3 sequence is CASSSGQGTYEQYF. In DNA form, the CDR3 reads TGTGCCAGTAGTAGCGGACAGGGAACCTACGAGCAGTACTTC. J is TRBJ2-7 and V is TRBV19; 8 positions agree with TRBD1. With 4 bases clipped from V and 2 bases from J, the junction kept 4 bases outside the gene matches. This CDR3 region has 14 residues. Looked up from germline, CDR1 is LNHDA and CDR2 is SQIVND (reference sequence).